This TCR beta chain was recovered during a study of T cells in Graves' hyperthyroidism and ophthalmopathy. This clonotype came up many times. The CDR3 regions of TCR beta were amplified from RNA transcripts. HTBI primers were employed in a first-round RT-PCR of the TCR CDR3. TCRdb re-called the multiplex PCR reads with MiXCR, one entry per CDR3 protein. The repertoire holds 500,000 to 650,000 distinct CDR3 sequences, with roughly 17% as singletons. Deletions cut 0 bases from V and 5 bases from J, with 16 bases between. From germline, CDR1 is GTSNPN and CDR2 SVGIG (reference sequence). CDR3 length equals 15 residues.

The rearrangement links TRBV30 to TRBJ1-2, with D perhaps TRBD1 (5 bases). This sequence was found in a woman aged 18 to 35 with Graves' ophthalmopathy. Sequencing input: blood. CDR3 coding DNA: TGTGCCTGGAGTGTAACCCCCGGGGCGTTATATGGCTACACCTTC. It translates to CAWSVTPGALYGYTF.